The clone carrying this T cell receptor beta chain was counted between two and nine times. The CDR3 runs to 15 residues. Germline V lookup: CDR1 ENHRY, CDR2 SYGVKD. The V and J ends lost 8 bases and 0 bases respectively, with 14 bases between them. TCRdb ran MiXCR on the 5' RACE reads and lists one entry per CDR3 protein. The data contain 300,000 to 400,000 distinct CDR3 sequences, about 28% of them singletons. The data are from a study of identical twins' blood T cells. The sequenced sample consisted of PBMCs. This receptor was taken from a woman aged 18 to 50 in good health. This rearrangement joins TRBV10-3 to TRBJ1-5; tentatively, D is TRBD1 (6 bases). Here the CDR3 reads CAISGTPNSNQPQHF. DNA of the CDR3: TGTGCCATCTCCGGGACACCCAATAGCAATCAGCCCCAGCATTTT.